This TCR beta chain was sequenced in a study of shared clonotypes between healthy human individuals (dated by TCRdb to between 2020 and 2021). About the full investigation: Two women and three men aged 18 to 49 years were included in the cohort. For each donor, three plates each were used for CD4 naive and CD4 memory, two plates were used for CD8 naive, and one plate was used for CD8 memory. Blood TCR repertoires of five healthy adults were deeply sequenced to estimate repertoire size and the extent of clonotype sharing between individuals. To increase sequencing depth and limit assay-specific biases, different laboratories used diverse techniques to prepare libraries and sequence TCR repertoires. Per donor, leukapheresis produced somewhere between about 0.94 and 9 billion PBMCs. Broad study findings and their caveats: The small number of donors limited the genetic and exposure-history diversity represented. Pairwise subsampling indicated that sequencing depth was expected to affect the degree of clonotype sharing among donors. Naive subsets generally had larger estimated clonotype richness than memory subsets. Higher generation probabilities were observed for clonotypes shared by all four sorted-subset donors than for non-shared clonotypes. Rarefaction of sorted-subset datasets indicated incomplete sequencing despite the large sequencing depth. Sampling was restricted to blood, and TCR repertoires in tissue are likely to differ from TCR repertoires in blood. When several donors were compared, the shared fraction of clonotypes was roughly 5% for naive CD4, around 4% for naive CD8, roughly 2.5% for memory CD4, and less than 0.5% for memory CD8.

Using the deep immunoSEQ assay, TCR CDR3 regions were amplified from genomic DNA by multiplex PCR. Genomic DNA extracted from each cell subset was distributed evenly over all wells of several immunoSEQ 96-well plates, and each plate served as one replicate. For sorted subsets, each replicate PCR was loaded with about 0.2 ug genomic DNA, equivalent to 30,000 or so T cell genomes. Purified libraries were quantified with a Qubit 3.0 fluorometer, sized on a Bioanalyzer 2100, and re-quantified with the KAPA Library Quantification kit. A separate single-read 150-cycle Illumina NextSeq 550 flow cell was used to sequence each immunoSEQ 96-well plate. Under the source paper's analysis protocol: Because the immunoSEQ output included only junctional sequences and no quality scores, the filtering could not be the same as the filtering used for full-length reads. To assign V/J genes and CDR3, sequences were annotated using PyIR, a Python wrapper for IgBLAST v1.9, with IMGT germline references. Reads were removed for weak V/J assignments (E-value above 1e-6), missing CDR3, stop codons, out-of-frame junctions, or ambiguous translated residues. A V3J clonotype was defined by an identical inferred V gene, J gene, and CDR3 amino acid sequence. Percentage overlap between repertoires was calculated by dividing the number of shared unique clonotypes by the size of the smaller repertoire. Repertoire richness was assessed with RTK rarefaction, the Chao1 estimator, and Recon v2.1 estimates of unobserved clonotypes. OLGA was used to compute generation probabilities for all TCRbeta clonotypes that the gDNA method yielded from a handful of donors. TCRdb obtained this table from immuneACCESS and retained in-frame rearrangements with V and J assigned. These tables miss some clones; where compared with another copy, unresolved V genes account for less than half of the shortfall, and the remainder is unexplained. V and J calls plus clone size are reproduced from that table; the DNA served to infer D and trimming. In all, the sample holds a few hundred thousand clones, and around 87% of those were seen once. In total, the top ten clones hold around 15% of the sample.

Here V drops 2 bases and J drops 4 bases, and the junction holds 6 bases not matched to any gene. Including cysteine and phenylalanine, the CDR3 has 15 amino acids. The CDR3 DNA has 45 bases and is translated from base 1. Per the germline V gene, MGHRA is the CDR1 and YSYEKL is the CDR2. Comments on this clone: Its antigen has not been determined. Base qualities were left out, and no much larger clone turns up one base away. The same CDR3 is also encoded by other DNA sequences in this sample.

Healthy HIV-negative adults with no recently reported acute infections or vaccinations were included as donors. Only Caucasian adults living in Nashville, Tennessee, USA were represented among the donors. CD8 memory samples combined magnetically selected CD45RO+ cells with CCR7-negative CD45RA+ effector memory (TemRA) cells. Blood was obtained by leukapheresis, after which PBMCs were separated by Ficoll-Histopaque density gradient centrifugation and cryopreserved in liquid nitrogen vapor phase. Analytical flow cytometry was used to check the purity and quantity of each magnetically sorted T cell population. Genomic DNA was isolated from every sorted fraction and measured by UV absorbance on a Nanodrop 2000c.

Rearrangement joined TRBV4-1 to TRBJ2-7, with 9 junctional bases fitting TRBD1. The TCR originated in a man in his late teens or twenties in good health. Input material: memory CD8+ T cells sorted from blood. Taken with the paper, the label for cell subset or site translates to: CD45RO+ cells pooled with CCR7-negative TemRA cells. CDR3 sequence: CASSQTPGQGYEQYF. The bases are TGCGCCAGCAGCCAAACCCCGGGACAGGGTTACGAGCAGTACTTC.